Sequencing of this TCR beta chain was carried out in a study of shared clonotypes between healthy human individuals. On the study more broadly: The cohort had two women and three men, ages 18 to 49.

Deep-level settings were used for running the assay. Produced via immunoSEQ multiplex PCR; TCRdb's table is partial and in-frame only. This sample has millions of clones; about 92% occur once, and the top ten carry 0.11% to 0.15%. There are 15 residues in the CDR3. With V trimmed by 8 bases and J by 7 bases, 10 bases remained unmatched. Germline loops: CDR1 SNHLY, CDR2 FYNNEI. Sequencing used naive CD4+ T cells sorted from blood. Subset given: CD45RA+ positively selected. The TCR originated in a man aged 18 to 29 in good health. This chain links TRBV2 with TRBJ2-2, with 10 bases matching TRBD1. This chain's CDR3 is CASEGTGADGGELFF. The CDR3 nucleotides are TGTGCCAGCGAAGGGACAGGGGCGGACGGCGGGGAGCTGTTTTTT.